One and the same sample provided the 13 T cell receptor beta chains below, sequenced in a study of breast tumors, draining lymph nodes, adjacent tissues. Breast cancer patients provided tissue from their axillary draining lymph nodes. TCRdb independently ran MiXCR on the multiplex PCR reads; one entry per CDR3 protein. The table has some 250,000 distinct CDR3 sequences, less than 40% seen once. Sequenced input: axillary lymph node tissue. The origin of the receptors is a female donor with breast cancer. Some clones in this sample may be carry-over from other donors' samples.

For the CDR3, the DNA is TGCAGTGCTCCCTGGCCCAGGGGAAACACTGAAGCTTTCTTT. This sequence encodes CSAPWPRGNTEAFF. V is TRBV20-1 and J is TRBJ1-1; D is perhaps TRBD1 (6 bases). This CDR3 is built from 14 residues. The germline CDR1 and CDR2 sequences are DFQATT and SNEGSKA (reference sequence). V was clipped by 5 bases and J by 2 bases, with 15 bases between them.

This clonotype has only a few counts. The chain employs TRBV6-5 and TRBJ2-5, with a possible D match to TRBD1 (8 bases). Germline CDR1 is MNHEY and CDR2 is SVGAGI. V shed 8 bases and J shed 4 bases, with 17 bases lying between them. The CDR3 runs 14 residues. CDR3 sequence (DNA): TGTGCCAGCGGGAGGGGGACAGGCGGAGAGACCCAGTACTTC. Translated: CASGRGTGGETQYF.

At least ten counts were recorded for this clonotype. The CDR3: CASSQDGLASAQYF. CDR3 bases: TGTGCCAGCAGCCAAGACGGACTAGCATCGGCGCAGTATTTT. The chain has TRBV4-2 and TRBJ2-3; 8 bases are a match to TRBD2. CDR1 LGHNA and CDR2 YNFKEQ come from the germline V gene. The CDR3 consists of 14 residues. V lost 0 bases and J lost 10; bases outside the gene matches: 6.

This clonotype was seen repeatedly, ten times or more. The rearrangement links TRBV20-1 to TRBJ1-3; 11 nucleotides line up with TRBD1. The CDR3 runs 15 residues. V lost 6 bases to trimming and J lost 2 bases; unmatched junction nucleotides: 6. CDR1 and CDR2 from the germline V gene are DFQATT and SNEGSKA (reference sequence). CDR3 sequence: CSADQGQGAGNTIYF. CDR3 bases: TGCAGTGCGGATCAGGGACAGGGGGCTGGAAACACCATATATTTT.

In the case of this clonotype: Without the conserved terminal phenylalanine or tryptophan, this CDR3 likely stems from a read error. This chain uses TRBV7-8 with TRBJ1-2, with a tentative D call TRBD1 (6 bases). The V end was cut by 5 bases, the J end by 0 bases, with 10 bases between. This CDR3 has 14 amino acids. Per germline, CDR1 SGHVS and CDR2 FQNEAQ. CDR3: CASSPDSANYGYTH. The CDR3 region has the DNA TGTGCCAGCAGCCCGGACAGCGCTAACTATGGCTACACCCAC.

This clonotype was recorded many times. V gene TRBV4-3 combines with J gene TRBJ2-5; D possibly matches TRBD1 or TRBD2 (7 bases each). The CDR3 has 13 residues. V was shortened by 1 base and J by 7 bases, with 10 bases between the two germline ends. Germline CDR1 and CDR2: LGHNA and YSLEER. The CDR3 DNA follows: TGCGCCAGCAGCCAAGTCAGGGGGGGGACCCAGTACTTC. It specifies CASSQVRGGTQYF.

The chain carries TRBV19 and TRBJ1-1; TRBD1 matches at 7 bases. With V trimmed by 5 bases and J by 8 bases, 14 bases remained unmatched. The germline V gene encodes CDR1 LNHDA and CDR2 SQIVND (reference sequence). The CDR3 loop spans 15 amino acids. In DNA, the CDR3 is TGTGCCAGTAGTCCGAATCGACAGGGTGGTTCAGAAGCTTTCTTT. Amino acid sequence: CASSPNRQGGSEAFF.

In DNA, the CDR3 is TGTGCCAGCAGTTACAGGTGGACTCTAAGGGGACAGCCCCAGCATTTT. Protein product: CASSYRWTLRGQPQHF. This chain uses TRBV6-2 or TRBV6-3 with TRBJ1-5; weak D call: TRBD1 (5 bases). Germline-derived CDR1 and CDR2 are MNHEY and SVGEGT. V lost 2 bases to trimming and J lost 7 bases, with 18 bases between them. The CDR3 contains 16 residues.

This clonotype was counted at least ten times. This chain links TRBV18 with TRBJ2-7; D uncertain. Looked up from germline, CDR1 is KGHSH and CDR2 is LQKENI. This CDR3 comprises 15 residues. V lost 0 bases to trimming and J lost 2 bases, with 11 bases between them. The CDR3, as DNA: TGTGCCAGCTCACCACCGGGGTACATCGCCTACGAGCAGTACTTC. Translated: CASSPPGYIAYEQYF. The complete variable domain, with remaining parts taken from reference TRBV18 and TRBJ2-7, reads NAGVMQNPRHLVRRRGQEARLRCSPMKGHSHVYWYRQLPEEGLKFMVYLQKENIIDESGMPKERFSAEFPKEGPSILRIQQVVRGDSAAYFCASSPPGYIAYEQYFGPGTRLTVT.

This clonotype was seen ten or more times. The junction departs from the called germline gene at one end, perhaps through a read error. The chain is built from TRBV5-1 and TRBJ1-6, with 7 bases that match TRBD1. The CDR3 covers 14 residues. CDR1 and CDR2 (germline): SGHRS, YFSETQ. DNA for the CDR3: TGCGCCAGCAGCGGGACAGCTAATAATTCCCCCCTCCACTTT. The encoded protein is CASSGTANNSPLHF.

About this clonotype itself: The junction and the germline gene differ at one end; a read error may be behind it. CDR3 DNA: TGTGCCAGCGTTCGGGCTGGGAACACCGGGGAGCTGTCTTGG. Translating gives CASVRAGNTGELSW. V is TRBV7-9 and J is TRBJ2-2, with D perhaps TRBD2 (5 bases). The CDR3 is 14 amino acids. Germline values: CDR1 SEHNR, CDR2 FQNEAQ (reference sequence).

The sample holds many counts of this clonotype. The rearrangement uses TRBV9 and TRBJ2-3; 10 bases agree with TRBD2. The V gene's germline CDR1 is SGDLS and CDR2 YYNGEE. The CDR3 loop spans 17 amino acids. The ends lost 3 bases at V and 0 bases at J; junction bases unmatched: 7. In DNA, the CDR3 is TGTGCCAGCAGCGCTTACGGACTAGCGGCTAGCACAGATACGCAGTATTTT. Translated, it gives CASSAYGLAASTDTQYF. Supplemented by reference TRBV9 and TRBJ2-3, the full variable domain reads DSGVTQTPKHLITATGQRVTLRCSPRSGDLSVYWYQQSLDQGLQFLIQYYNGEERAKGNILERFSAQQFPDLHSELNLSSLELGDSALYFCASSAYGLAASTDTQYFGPGTRLTVL.

On this clonotype itself: It is unclear where the CDR3 begins or ends on the DNA, so no DNA is shown, and the CDR3 is as TCRdb lists it. The chain links TRBV15 to TRBJ2-6; no DNA check was done on the table's D call, TRBD1. Germline CDR1 and CDR2: LNHNV and YYDKDF (reference sequence). The CDR3 has 22 amino acids, counting both end residues. CDR3 amino acids: CATSRVDSAGYTFGSGTNVLTF.